Shown below are 4 T cell receptor beta chains from a single sample sequenced in a study of post-analysis software for immune sequencing data. Findings and caveats of the study: Controls showed lower frequencies than patients for roughly 5 TRBV segments, and TRBV5-6, TRBV5-1 and TRBV20-1 were among these.

TCR beta cDNA libraries had unique molecular identifiers. One entry per CDR3 protein, called by TCRdb with MiXCR from the PCR reads. The table shows about 400,000 distinct CDR3 sequences, with less than 40% occurring only once. Antigens of these TCRs are unknown. The material sequenced was blood. The receptors originated from a girl between 10 and 17 years old with multiple sclerosis.

This chain connects TRBV12-3 or TRBV12-4 to TRBJ1-2; D unresolved. The CDR3 covers 15 residues. The V end lost 1 base, the J end lost 4 bases, and 13 bases lay between the germline ends. CDR3 nucleotides: TGTGCCAGCAGTTTAGGGACGGCGGATCTCTATGGCTACACCTTC. The encoded protein is CASSLGTADLYGYTF.

In this sample, this clonotype turned up a few times. The chain joins TRBV7-9 to TRBJ1-5, with D perhaps matching TRBD1 (5 bases). The CDR3 length is 13 residues. Germline V gives CDR1 SEHNR, CDR2 FQNEAQ (reference sequence). Trimming cost V 7 bases and J 4 bases, with 11 bases left between them. CDR3 sequence: CASTEGANQPQHF. The CDR3 DNA is TGTGCCAGCACCGAAGGGGCTAATCAGCCCCAGCATTTT.

The J gene is TRBJ1-2, the V gene TRBV5-1; D gene unclear. There are 13 residues in the CDR3. In germline, CDR1 is SGHRS, CDR2 YFSETQ. Trimming removed 0 bases from V and 4 bases from J, with 7 bases in between. The chain's CDR3 is CASSLDAFYGYTF. CDR3 bases: TGCGCCAGCAGCTTGGACGCGTTCTATGGCTACACCTTC.

The chain joins TRBV5-4 to TRBJ1-1, with TRBD1 matching 9 bases. Trimming at V came to 1 base and at J to 7 bases, leaving 5 bases not matched to a gene. Germline lookup yields CDR1 SGHNT and CDR2 YYREEE (reference sequence). This CDR3 region has 14 residues. CDR3 DNA sequence: TGTGCCAGCAGCTTGACAGGGGGCGCGGGTGAAGCTTTCTTT. Translation gives CASSLTGGAGEAFF. Full variable domain (remainder filled in from reference TRBV5-4 and TRBJ1-1): ETGVTQSPTHLIKTRGQQVTLRCSSQSGHNTVSWYQQALGQGPQFIFQYYREEENGRGNFPPRFSGLQFPNYSSELNVNALELDDSALYLCASSLTGGAGEAFFGQGTRLTVV.